The next 32 T cell receptor beta chains were all read from a single sample in a study of T cell responses to AZD1222 COVID-19 vaccine (dated by TCRdb to the early 2020s). Libraries were built with the immunoSEQ multiplex PCR assay. Imported from immuneACCESS, the table was reduced by TCRdb to in-frame sequences with V and J called. These copies leave out some clones; in studies compared against another copy, an unresolved V gene accounts for under half, and the cause of the remainder is not known. Across this sample there are tens of thousands of clones, with about 90% seen only once. The ten largest clones add up to around 5% of the sample. The time point label corresponds to: baseline before first vaccination. Sample: peripheral blood, taken on day 0 of AZD1222 vaccination. Receptor source: an adult in good health.

The chain is built from TRBV18 and TRBJ1-5, with D tentatively TRBD1 (6 bases). Germline CDR1 is KGHSH and CDR2 is LQKENI. Trimming took off 0 bases at V and 2 bases at J, with 14 bases between the two ends. CDR3 size: 17 residues. As DNA, the CDR3 is TGTGCCAGCTCACCACCGAGTGGACAGCTAGGCAATCAGCCCCAGCATTTT. Translated: CASSPPSGQLGNQPQHF.

The chain is built from TRBV19 and TRBJ1-1, with D possibly being TRBD1 (5 bases). Per germline, CDR1 LNHDA and CDR2 SQIVND (reference sequence). CDR3 length: 13 residues. V lost 7 bases and J lost 3, with 12 bases in between. The DNA of the CDR3 is TGTGCCAGTACCAAAATCAGGGACACTGAAGCTTTCTTT. It specifies CASTKIRDTEAFF.

The V and J genes are TRBV5-4 and TRBJ1-1, with a weak D call TRBD1 (5 bases). Germline V gene sequence: CDR1 SGHNT, CDR2 YYREEE (reference sequence). The CDR3 length is 14 residues. Trimming pared 4 bases from V and 4 bases from J, leaving 14 bases between. Here the CDR3 reads CASSRPGTGTEAFF. The CDR3 bases are TGTGCCAGCAGCCGCCCAGGGACGGGCACTGAAGCTTTCTTT.

The chain employs TRBV3-1 (or the pseudogene TRBV3-2) and TRBJ1-1; D ambiguous. Trimming took off 1 base at V and 1 base at J, with 4 bases between the two ends. Germline V gene sequence: CDR1 LGHDT, CDR2 YNNKEL (reference sequence). This CDR3 region has 13 residues. The CDR3 spells CASSQVTNTEAFF. CDR3 in DNA: TGTGCCAGCAGCCAAGTTACGAACACTGAAGCTTTCTTT.

This clone came up once. The CDR3 coding sequence is TGTGCCAGCAGTTTATTAGGGAGTGCCTATGGCTACACCTTC. It encodes CASSLLGSAYGYTF. The genes are TRBV28 and TRBJ1-2; no clear D. Trimming removed 1 base from V and 4 bases from J, with 10 bases in between. The CDR3 consists of 14 residues. Germline V gene lookup returns CDR1 MDHEN and CDR2 SYDVKM.

V and J are TRBV14 and TRBJ1-2; tentatively, D is TRBD1 (5 bases). This CDR3 has 13 amino acids. Trimming took off 0 bases at V and 7 bases at J, with 9 bases between the two ends. Germline V lookup: CDR1 SGHDN, CDR2 FVKESK. As DNA, the CDR3 is TGTGCCAGCAGCCAAGATCGGGGGGGTGGCTACACCTTC. It yields the protein CASSQDRGGGYTF.

This chain connects TRBV18 to TRBJ2-3, with D perhaps matching TRBD1 or TRBD2 (5 bases each). The V end lost 0 bases, the J end lost 0 bases, and 10 bases lay between the germline ends. The germline V gene has CDR1 KGHSH and CDR2 LQKENI. This CDR3 region has 16 residues. CDR3 amino acids: CASSPPGPASTDTQYF. In DNA form, the CDR3 reads TGTGCCAGCTCACCACCGGGACCGGCGAGCACAGATACGCAGTATTTT.

In its sample, this clone was seen once. V usage is TRBV12-3 or TRBV12-4 and J usage is TRBJ2-3, with unresolved D. CDR3 size: 12 residues. Trimming cost V 6 bases and J 12 bases, with 16 bases left between them. The CDR3 spells CASRPTGLGQYF. Written as DNA, the CDR3 is TGTGCCAGCAGACCGACGGGCCTAGGCCAGTATTTT.

V gene TRBV5-1 combines with J gene TRBJ2-7; TRBD2 matches 8 bases. The CDR3 is 15 amino acids. The germline gives CDR1 SGHRS, CDR2 YFSETQ. J lost 2 bases, V lost 2 bases, and 6 bases had no gene match. The CDR3 sequence: CASSLESGGAYEQYF. The DNA of the CDR3 is TGCGCCAGCAGCTTAGAGTCGGGAGGGGCCTACGAGCAGTACTTC. Using reference TRBV5-1 and TRBJ2-7 for the parts outside the CDR3, the full variable domain is KAGVTQTPRYLIKTRGQQVTLSCSPISGHRSVSWYQQTPGQGLQFLFEYFSETQRNKGNFPGRFSGRQFSNSRSEMNVSTLELGDSALYLCASSLESGGAYEQYFGPGTRLTVT.

This clone has only one observation. V and J are TRBV3-1 (or the pseudogene TRBV3-2) and TRBJ1-6; TRBD1 aligns across 7 bases. The CDR3 length is 18 residues. With V trimmed by 2 bases and J by 0 bases, 7 bases remained unmatched. In germline, CDR1 is LGHDT, CDR2 YNNKEL (reference sequence). CDR3 region: CASSQTTGRSSYNSPLHF. In DNA, the CDR3 is TGTGCCAGCAGCCAAACGACAGGGAGAAGCTCCTATAATTCACCCCTCCACTTT.

J is TRBJ2-7 and V is TRBV6-2 or TRBV6-3; the match to TRBD2 covers 11 bases. The CDR3 has 16 residues. With 5 bases clipped from V and 4 bases from J, the junction kept 10 bases outside the gene matches. Germline V CDR1 and CDR2: MNHEY, SVGEGT. The CDR3 spells CASSLISGTSGYEQYF. The CDR3 DNA reads as TGTGCCAGCAGTCTCATATCGGGGACTAGCGGTTACGAGCAGTACTTC.

This clone was counted once. The V and J genes are TRBV6-5 and TRBJ1-6; possible D gene TRBD1, 6 bases. The CDR3 covers 16 residues. Germline CDR1 MNHEY, CDR2 SVGAGI. V lost 4 bases, J lost 7 bases, and 17 bases lay in between. The CDR3 reads CASSLLGQFKNSPLHF. The CDR3 nucleotides read TGTGCCAGCAGTTTACTCGGACAGTTTAAGAATTCACCCCTCCACTTT.

The chain joins TRBV9 to TRBJ1-1; unclear D gene. Between the trimmed V and J ends, which lost 3 bases and 3 bases, there was a span of 12 bases. CDR1 and CDR2 (germline): SGDLS, YYNGEE. This CDR3 has 14 amino acids. The DNA of the CDR3 is TGTGCCAGCAGCGCGGAGGAGGGATACACTGAAGCTTTCTTT. Amino acid sequence: CASSAEEGYTEAFF.

The chain uses TRBV5-1 and TRBJ2-5; D perhaps matches TRBD2 (5 bases). This CDR3 is 15 amino acids long. The germline V gene has CDR1 SGHRS and CDR2 YFSETQ. Trimming took off 4 bases at V and 4 bases at J, with 17 bases between the two ends. Written as DNA, the CDR3 is TGCGCCAGCAGCGGCCTTGGGAGCCCCACAGAGACCCAGTACTTC. Its protein product is CASSGLGSPTETQYF.

The chain carries TRBV27 and TRBJ2-7; no clear D gene. The V end was cut by 0 bases, the J end by 0 bases, with 6 bases between. The CDR3 runs 14 residues. The V gene's germline CDR1 is MNHEY and CDR2 SMNVEV (reference sequence). CDR3 DNA sequence: TGTGCCAGCAGTTTATCTTCCGTCTCCTACGAGCAGTACTTC. Residues: CASSLSSVSYEQYF.

The chain is built from TRBV15 and TRBJ2-7; 10 bases agree with TRBD1. Germline assignment: CDR1 LNHNV and CDR2 YYDKDF (reference sequence). The CDR3 is 18 amino acids. Germline trimming cut 0 bases from V and 4 bases from J; bases unmatched to any gene: 12. Here the CDR3 DNA reads TGTGCCACCAGCAGAGATTGGGTGACAGGGGGCGGGATGTACGAGCAGTACTTC. This gives the protein CATSRDWVTGGGMYEQYF. Filled out from reference TRBV15 and TRBJ2-7, the complete variable domain reads DAMVIQNPRYQVTQFGKPVTLSCSQTLNHNVMYWYQQKSSQAPKLLFHYYDKDFNNEADTPDNFQSRRPNTSFCFLDIRSPGLGDTAMYLCATSRDWVTGGGMYEQYFGPGTRLTVT.

This chain links TRBV18 with TRBJ2-7; no definite D call. Trimming took off 2 bases at V and 3 bases at J, with 5 bases between the two ends. CDR1 is KGHSH, CDR2 LQKENI, per germline. CDR3 length equals 12 residues. For the CDR3, the DNA is TGTGCCAGCTCACCAGGGGTCTACGAGCAGTACTTC. Translation gives CASSPGVYEQYF.

This clone was counted once. The DNA for the CDR3 is TGTGCCATCAGTGAACTAGCGGGAGTCGAGCAGTACTTC. It is translated as CAISELAGVEQYF. The J gene is TRBJ2-7, the V gene TRBV10-3, with TRBD2 identical over 11 bases. The CDR3 contains 13 residues. Germline V lookup: CDR1 ENHRY, CDR2 SYGVKD. V lost 3 bases to trimming and J lost 6 bases; unmatched junction nucleotides: 1.

V is TRBV7-2 and J is TRBJ2-5, with 9 bases aligning to TRBD2. Per the germline V gene, CDR1 is SGHTA and CDR2 is FQGNSA. There are 16 residues in the CDR3. The V segment lost 4 bases and the J segment 1 base; nucleotides outside the gene matches: 7. CDR3 nucleotide sequence: TGTGCCAGCAGCTCAGCGGGAGGAGCATTCCAAGAGACCCAGTACTTC. Its protein is CASSSAGGAFQETQYF.

The rearrangement uses TRBV7-9 and TRBJ2-3; 8 positions match TRBD2. Germline CDR1 reads SEHNR; CDR2 reads FQNEAQ (reference sequence). This CDR3 region has 15 residues. The junction had 4 bases not matched to a gene; V was cut back by 5 bases and J by 0 bases. Here the CDR3 DNA reads TGTGCCAGCAGCCCCGGACTAGCTAGCACAGATACGCAGTATTTT. Amino acids: CASSPGLASTDTQYF.

This chain uses TRBV5-4 with TRBJ1-4; no clear D. The CDR3 length is 15 residues. From germline, CDR1 is SGHNT and CDR2 YYREEE (reference sequence). The ends were cut back, 0 bases at V and 3 bases at J, with 9 bases in the middle. For the CDR3, the DNA is TGTGCCAGCAGCTTGGCCTCACGGCCTAATGAAAAACTGTTTTTT. It encodes CASSLASRPNEKLFF.

The chain recombines TRBV14 with TRBJ2-3; D gene ambiguous. V lost 4 bases, J lost 4 bases, and 21 bases lay in between. This CDR3 spans 17 amino acids. Germline loops: CDR1 SGHDN, CDR2 FVKESK. As DNA, the CDR3 is TGTGCCAGCAGCCTAGAAAGAAGGGTCCTGGGCCCAGATACGCAGTATTTT. Amino acid sequence: CASSLERRVLGPDTQYF.

The chain links TRBV3-1 (or the pseudogene TRBV3-2) to TRBJ2-1; D not resolved. From germline, CDR1 is LGHDT and CDR2 YNNKEL (reference sequence). The CDR3 extends over 14 amino acids. V was cut by 7 bases and J by 8 bases, with 18 bases left in between. The CDR3 DNA reads as TGTGCCAGCACCAAAGAAGATCTATTCGATGAGCAGTTCTTC. It is translated as CASTKEDLFDEQFF.

The chain carries TRBV9 and TRBJ2-5; D is unresolved. V was trimmed by 4 bases and J by 2 bases, leaving 15 bases between them. The CDR3 runs 15 residues. Germline V gene sequence: CDR1 SGDLS, CDR2 YYNGEE. The CDR3, as DNA: TGTGCCAGCAGCCCGGACCCTGGGGTACAAGAGACCCAGTACTTC. This encodes CASSPDPGVQETQYF.

V usage is TRBV11-2 and J usage is TRBJ2-7, with D perhaps TRBD2 (5 bases). This CDR3 contains 14 residues. Germline V gene sequence: CDR1 SGHAT, CDR2 FQNNGV. Trimming stripped 6 bases from V and 2 bases from J, with 14 bases between. The CDR3 loop reads CASSFTGSTYEQYF. CDR3 DNA sequence: TGTGCCAGCAGTTTTACGGGATCCACCTACGAGCAGTACTTC.

The V gene is TRBV27, the J gene TRBJ2-1, with 16 positions matching TRBD2. The CDR3 is 15 residues long. Germline CDR1 and CDR2: MNHEY and SMNVEV (reference sequence). V trimming: 4 bases; J trimming: 8 bases; junction bases outside the gene matches: 2. CDR3: CASSWGLAGGDEQFF. Here the CDR3 DNA reads TGTGCCAGCAGTTGGGGACTAGCGGGAGGGGATGAGCAGTTCTTC.

This sequence joins TRBV28 and TRBJ1-1; perhaps TRBD1 as D (6 bases). V was cut by 3 bases and J by 4 bases, with 12 bases left in between. Germline V gene data show CDR1 as MDHEN and CDR2 as SYDVKM. This CDR3 has 14 amino acids. CDR3 bases: TGTGCCAGCAGTTTGCGGGGGCTTGGCACTGAAGCTTTCTTT. This translates into CASSLRGLGTEAFF.

The chain links TRBV9 to TRBJ2-1; D unclear. The CDR3 contains 14 residues. V was trimmed by 6 bases and J by 7 bases, leaving 17 bases between them. The V gene's germline CDR1 is SGDLS and CDR2 YYNGEE. The DNA of the CDR3 is TGTGCCAGCACCATCGGCGGTTCCCCTAATGAGCAGTTCTTC. This sequence encodes CASTIGGSPNEQFF.

This chain connects TRBV20-1 to TRBJ2-7; a weak D match, TRBD2 (6 bases). In germline, CDR1 is DFQATT, CDR2 SNEGSKA (reference sequence). The CDR3 loop spans 12 amino acids. V lost 3 bases and J 6 bases, leaving 12 bases between the germline ends. As DNA, the CDR3 is TGCAGTGCTAGTGGCGCTAGCGCCGAGCAGTACTTC. Protein: CSASGASAEQYF.

The chain joins TRBV9 to TRBJ2-7; TRBD1 is a possible D gene (5 bases). Deletions cut 1 base from V and 2 bases from J, with 16 bases between. This CDR3 has 16 amino acids. Germline V gene sequence: CDR1 SGDLS, CDR2 YYNGEE. The CDR3 loop reads CASSVSEGVNTYEQYF. As DNA, the CDR3 is TGTGCCAGCAGCGTATCGGAAGGGGTTAACACCTACGAGCAGTACTTC.

The chain is built from TRBV28 and TRBJ1-1; TRBD1 is a possible D gene (6 bases). CDR3 size: 14 residues. V lost 7 bases to trimming and J lost 5 bases, with 17 bases between them. Germline V gives CDR1 MDHEN, CDR2 SYDVKM. The chain's CDR3 is CASTLGGRETEAFF. CDR3 in DNA: TGTGCCAGCACCTTAGGGGGGAGGGAAACTGAAGCTTTCTTT.

This sequence joins TRBV11-1 and TRBJ2-1; D perhaps matches TRBD2 (6 bases). The CDR3 is 14 residues long. Trimming took off 5 bases at V and 9 bases at J, with 17 bases between the two ends. Germline V CDR1 and CDR2: SGHAT, FQDESV (reference sequence). This CDR3 reads CASSQAGYLTEQFF. The CDR3 bases are TGTGCCAGCAGCCAGGCGGGATATTTAACTGAGCAGTTCTTC.